This TCR beta chain originates from a study of T cell responses to AZD1222 COVID-19 vaccine. Comments on this clone: Its specificity is not known.

Pooled samples include second doses given at about 4 or 12 weeks. Generated by immunoSEQ multiplex PCR, the TCRdb table keeps only in-frame clones and is missing some. Here the sample spans roughly 25,000 clones, roughly 86% being singletons. CDR1 and CDR2 (germline): KGHDR, SFDVKD. The CDR3 covers 14 residues. V was clipped by 2 bases and J by 5 bases, with 12 bases between them. General study findings and limits: Regions 160-218 and 743-854 held dominance among vaccine-associated CD4 TCRs, which spanned spike. Clonal diversity was possibly underestimated, and white British individuals and females predominated among donors. Spike-specific TCR depth and breadth grew after two AZD1222 doses.

This receptor was taken from an adult who received the AZD1222 COVID-19 vaccine. The chain is built from TRBV24-1 and TRBJ2-7; D perhaps matches TRBD1 (5 bases). The starting material was peripheral blood, obtained 28 days after the second AZD1222 dose. CDR3 bases: TGTGCCACCAGTGATTCAGGGTTAGAAAACGAGCAGTACTTC. This gives the protein CATSDSGLENEQYF.